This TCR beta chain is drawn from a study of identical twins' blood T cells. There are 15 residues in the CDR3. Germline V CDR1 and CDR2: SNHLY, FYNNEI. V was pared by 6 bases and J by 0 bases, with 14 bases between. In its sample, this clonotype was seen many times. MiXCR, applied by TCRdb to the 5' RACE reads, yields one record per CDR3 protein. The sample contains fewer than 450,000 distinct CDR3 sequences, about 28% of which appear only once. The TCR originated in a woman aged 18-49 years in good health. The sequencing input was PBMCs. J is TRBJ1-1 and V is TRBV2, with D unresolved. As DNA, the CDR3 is TGTGCCAGCAGCGCCCGGGGAAACATGAACACTGAAGCTTTCTTT. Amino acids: CASSARGNMNTEAFF.